This TCR beta chain was observed in a study of radiotherapy plus CTLA-4 blockade in lung cancer. On the study more broadly: Disease control was seen in 30% to 35% of patients, objective responses in 18%. Study-level results: Some TCR clones had been derived from tumors. These clones expanded in peripheral blood after radiotherapy plus ipilimumab. Response, reportedly, was best predicted by interferon-beta along with early blood T cell clone dynamics.

TCRdb keeps only in-frame clones here, not all; method: immunoSEQ multiplex PCR. The table shows 40,000 to 45,000 clones, with 75% to 80% occurring only once. Germline lookup yields CDR1 SGHRS and CDR2 YFSETQ. Losses at the gene ends were 3 bases for V and 2 bases for J; bases not matched to a gene: 4. The CDR3 extends over 16 amino acids. This clone was seen only once. Its target is unknown. Focal radiation and CTLA-4 blockade (ipilimumab) were tested in chemo-refractory metastatic non-small-cell lung cancer patients. This clonotype was obtained from a human donor with non-small cell lung cancer whose response to radiotherapy plus ipilimumab could not be evaluated. This chain uses TRBV5-1 with TRBJ2-3; TRBD2 matches 12 bases. The source material was peripheral blood, sampled from a patient treated with radiotherapy plus ipilimumab. The CDR3 DNA follows: TGCGCCAGCAGCTCGGGACTAGCGGGTTTCACAGATACGCAGTATTTT. As protein: CASSSGLAGFTDTQYF. The variable domain in full, completed from reference TRBV5-1 and TRBJ2-3, reads KAGVTQTPRYLIKTRGQQVTLSCSPISGHRSVSWYQQTPGQGLQFLFEYFSETQRNKGNFPGRFSGRQFSNSRSEMNVSTLELGDSALYLCASSSGLAGFTDTQYFGPGTRLTVL.